This note documents a single T cell receptor (beta chain) sequence. The record originates from a study of blood T cells in healthy people across ages. Combining a sample-barcoded 5' primer with a J-beta primer mix, a second PCR ran for 7 to 11 cycles. TCRdb used MiXCR to reprocess the 5' RACE reads, holding one entry per CDR3 protein. The sample has approximately 2,000,000 distinct CDR3 sequences, about 39% seen once. CDR1 and CDR2 from the germline V gene are PRHDT and FYEKMQ (reference sequence). The trim removed 5 bases at V and 6 bases at J, leaving 9 bases unmatched. CDR3 length equals 15 residues.

The chain carries TRBV13 and TRBJ2-1; 8 bases match TRBD2. Sequencing was performed on blood. The receptor's source is a human donor in good health. DNA of the CDR3: TGTGCCAGCAGCGCCGGGACTAGGGACTGCAATGAGCAGTTCTTC. It is translated as CASSAGTRDCNEQFF.